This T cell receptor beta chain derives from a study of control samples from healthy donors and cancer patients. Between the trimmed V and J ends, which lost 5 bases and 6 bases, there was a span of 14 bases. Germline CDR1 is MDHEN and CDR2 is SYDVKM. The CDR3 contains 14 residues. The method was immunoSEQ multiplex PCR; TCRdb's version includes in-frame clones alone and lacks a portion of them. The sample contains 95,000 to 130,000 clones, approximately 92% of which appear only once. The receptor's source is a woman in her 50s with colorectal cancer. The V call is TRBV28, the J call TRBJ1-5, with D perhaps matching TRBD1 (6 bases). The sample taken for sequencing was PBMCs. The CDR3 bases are TGTGCCAGCAGTCCTCAAAACAGGGTTCAGCCCCAGCATTTT. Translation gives CASSPQNRVQPQHF. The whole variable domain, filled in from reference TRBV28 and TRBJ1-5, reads DVKVTQSSRYLVKRTGEKVFLECVQDMDHENMFWYRQDPGLGLRLIYFSYDVKMKEKGDIPEGYSVSREKKERFSLILESASTNQTSMYLCASSPQNRVQPQHFGDGTRLSIL.